This entry features one T cell receptor beta chain sequence. Produced via immunoSEQ multiplex PCR; TCRdb's table is partial and in-frame only. The repertoire has more than 11,000 clones, 70% of them found once; the top ten carry approximately 6%. Germline V lookup: CDR1 SQVTM, CDR2 ANQGSEA. The J segment lost 0 bases and the V segment lost 7 bases, leaving 7 bases of the junction unmatched. This CDR3 is 14 amino acids long. The sample belongs to a study of T cell repertoires in ileal Crohn's disease. Sequenced input: ileal tissue. V and J are TRBV29-1 and TRBJ2-3; TRBD2 matches 7 bases. The source of this sequence is an adult with Crohn's disease. The CDR3 bases are TGCAGCGCGAGAAGCGGGACTAGCACAGATACGCAGTATTTT. Translated, it gives CSARSGTSTDTQYF.